The source of this TCR beta chain is a study of blood T cells in healthy people across ages. Findings and caveats of the study: Those diversity estimates obtained from one million T cells were thought to be underestimates. Strongly correlated with naive T cell percentage was TCR beta diversity.

In the case of this clonotype: Its antigen is undetermined.

A sample-barcoded 5' primer and a J-beta primer mix were used in a second PCR of roughly 6 to 12 cycles. MiXCR, applied by TCRdb to the 5' RACE reads, yields one record per CDR3 protein. The sample lists some 850,000 distinct CDR3 sequences, around 25% seen once, with less than 3.5% in the top ten. Healthy Russian Caucasian donors spanned ages about 6 to 100 years. V was pared by 5 bases and J by 3 bases, with 7 bases of the junction left unmatched. The CDR3 sequence is 13 residues long. Germline CDR1 and CDR2: DFQATT and SNEGSKA (reference sequence). In addition, the sample was reused for a study of T cells of mothers and their children. As that study records: Samples were provided by three healthy Caucasian mothers and their six children.

Sequenced input: blood. This TCR came from a boy younger than 18 in good health. The chain links TRBV20-1 to TRBJ2-7, with 7 bases aligning to TRBD2. The DNA of the CDR3 is TGCAGTGCTCTATTCGGGGGGAACTACGAGCAGTACTTC. It specifies CSALFGGNYEQYF.